Below, one T cell receptor beta chain is given with its context. This entry belongs to a study of OX40 agonist ivuxolimab in advanced cancers. In the study overall: At 0.01 to 10 mg/kg, ivuxolimab was administered intravenously to patients every 2 weeks.

V lost 3 bases and J 2 bases, leaving 10 bases between the germline ends. The V gene's germline CDR1 is SGHKS and CDR2 YYEKEE (reference sequence). The CDR3 loop spans 14 amino acids. Libraries were prepared by immunoSEQ multiplex PCR; TCRdb keeps only in-frame clonotypes and omits some of them. Of approximately 100,000 clones listed, under 85% were seen once; the top ten hold 3.8%. This chain connects TRBV5-5 to TRBJ2-3, with D maybe TRBD1 (5 bases). The sequence came from an adult with an advanced solid tumor such as melanoma, head and neck, liver or kidney cancer. This material consisted of CD4+ or CD8+ T cells sorted from blood, taken in a trial of the OX40 agonist ivuxolimab. The chain's CDR3 is CASSSQGYTDTQYF. Written as DNA, the CDR3 is TGTGCCAGCAGCTCGCAGGGTTACACAGATACGCAGTATTTT. Drawing the rest from reference TRBV5-5 and TRBJ2-3, the complete variable domain is DAGVTQSPTHLIKTRGQQVTLRCSPISGHKSVSWYQQVLGQGPQFIFQYYEKEERGRGNFPDRFSARQFPNYSSELNVNALLLGDSALYLCASSSQGYTDTQYFGPGTRLTVL.